What follows describes a single T cell receptor beta chain. Its antigen remains unidentified. With V trimmed by 4 bases and J by 3 bases, 5 bases remained unmatched. The CDR3 is 15 residues long. In germline, CDR1 is LNHDA, CDR2 SQIVND (reference sequence). The data belong to a study of cytomegalovirus exposure and HLA in healthy donors. Study results and limitations: Investigators reported fewer than 200 TCR beta chains as tied to cytomegalovirus.

The PCR made use of 60 Vbeta and 13 Jbeta primers. In the original analysis: Tens of millions of unique TCR beta chains, roughly 11 million of them shared, were counted by a later analysis. Sequencing was performed with immunoSEQ multiplex PCR; in TCRdb, only in-frame clones are kept and a portion is missing. Clone size and the V and J calls come from that table; the DNA yielded D and trimming. In the table there are a few hundred thousand clones, about nine tenths of which are singletons. This chain joins TRBV19 and TRBJ1-2; 10 bases match TRBD1. The sequenced material came from PBMCs. The receptor's source is a girl aged 2 to 10 in good health and CMV-seronegative. The DNA for the CDR3 is TGTGCCAGTAGTACGACAGGGGGCGTCTACTATGGCTACACCTTC. The encoded protein is CASSTTGGVYYGYTF.